This is a list of T cell receptor beta chains from one sample in a study of regulatory T cells in long-lasting Graves disease. TCRdb reprocessed the multiplex PCR reads with MiXCR, giving one entry per CDR3 protein. The data hold hundreds of thousands of distinct CDR3 sequences, with less than 20% observed a single time. Specimen: peripheral blood mononuclear cells (PBMCs), collected at new diagnosis, from a patient treated with antithyroid drugs. These TCRs come from a female donor with Graves disease. The CDR3 runs from the conserved cysteine through the conserved F or W. The D gene is left open where the match is weak. Clone size is not always given. Where it is, it says once, few, many or a class for expanded clones.

-	many	TRBV3-1	TRBJ1-5	TGTGCCAGCAGCCAAGATTCGGACAGACTCAATCAGCCCCAGCATTTT	CASSQDSDRLNQPQHF
-	-	TRBV6-5	TRBJ2-7	TGTGCCAGCAGTTACCTACAGGGACACTCGAGCTCCTACGAGCAGTACTTC	CASSYLQGHSSSYEQYF
-	many	TRBV20-1	TRBJ2-5	TGCAGTGCTAGTGGGACTCCTATCAAAGAGACCCAGTACTTC	CSASGTPIKETQYF
TRBD1	many	TRBV24-1	TRBJ1-1	TGTGCCACCAGTGACTTACAGGGGGCGGTGGACACTGAAGCTTTCTTT	CATSDLQGAVDTEAFF
-	many	TRBV7-9	TRBJ2-3	TGTGCCAGCAGCTTAGTAGGGGGCACAGATACGCAGTATTTT	CASSLVGGTDTQYF
-	few	TRBV4-1	TRBJ2-2	TGCGCCAGCAGCCAAGACGCTCAGGTGACTCCCGGGGAGCTGTTTTTT	CASSQDAQVTPGELFF
-	many	TRBV5-5	TRBJ1-5	TGTGCCAGCAGTGGGGGAGGGTTGGGCCAGCCCCAGCATTTT	CASSGGGLGQPQHF
-	-	TRBV7-8	TRBJ2-6	TGTGCCAGCAGCTCTAGGGGGGCCAACGTCCTGACTTTC	CASSSRGANVLTF
-	many	TRBV7-2	TRBJ2-5	TGTGCCAGCAGCTTAGCATCCAAAGAGACCCAGTACTTC	CASSLASKETQYF
TRBD1	-	TRBV6-5	TRBJ2-1	TGTGCCAGCAGTTACCCGGGACAGAATGAGCAGTTCTTC	CASSYPGQNEQFF
-	many	TRBV12-3/TRBV12-4	TRBJ1-5	TGTGCCAGCAGTTTATTATCATTCGGAATCAATCAGCCCCAGCATTTT	CASSLLSFGINQPQHF
TRBD2	many	TRBV7-3	TRBJ2-1	TGTGCCAGCAGCTTGGGGCGGGGGGGCGGTGAGCAGTTCTTC	CASSLGRGGGEQFF
-	few	TRBV3-1	TRBJ2-3	TGTGCCAGCAGCCAGGACACCCGCACAGATACGCAGTATTTT	CASSQDTRTDTQYF
TRBD2	few	TRBV9	TRBJ2-2	TGTGCCAGCAGCGATAGCGGGAGGACGGCCGGGGAGCTGTTTTTT	CASSDSGRTAGELFF
-	many	TRBV7-3	TRBJ2-7	TGTGCCAGCAGCTTAGAGGGCAAAGGGGGTTCCGAGCAGTACTTC	CASSLEGKGGSEQYF
TRBD1	many	TRBV7-9	TRBJ1-4	TGTGCCAGCAGCCGACGTGACGGGACAGTTAATGAAAAACTGTTTTTT	CASSRRDGTVNEKLFF
-	many	TRBV7-9	TRBJ1-1	TGTGCCAGCAGCTTTTCGGGGGCCGAGTGGCTGAACACTGAAGCTTTCTTT	CASSFSGAEWLNTEAFF
-	many	TRBV7-2	TRBJ2-7	TGTGCCAGCAGCCCTGGACAAATAGGCTCCTACGAGCAGTACTTC	CASSPGQIGSYEQYF
-	few	TRBV6-1	TRBJ2-7	TGTGCCAGCAGCCACCGTCCCTACGAGCAGTACTTC	CASSHRPYEQYF
-	few	TRBV4-1	TRBJ2-2	TGCGCCAGCAGCCCGCAAATCCCCGGGGAGCTGTTTTTT	CASSPQIPGELFF
-	once	TRBV12-3/TRBV12-4	TRBJ2-5	TGTGCCAGCTCACCGGACTTCGCGGAGGGGTTCTACCAAGAGACCCAGTACTTC	CASSPDFAEGFYQETQYF
TRBD1	-	TRBV2	TRBJ1-1	TGTGCCAGCAGTGAGGAGGGGGCGAAGAACACTGAAGCTTTCTTT	CASSEEGAKNTEAFF
TRBD1	many	TRBV29-1	TRBJ1-2	TGCAGCGCTCAAAACGACAGGGGCTATGGCTACACCTTC	CSAQNDRGYGYTF
-	-	TRBV6-1	TRBJ1-6	TGTGCCAGCACCGCTAGCGGGAGCTCCTATAATTCACCCCTCCACTTT	CASTASGSSYNSPLHF
-	few	TRBV7-9	TRBJ2-3	TGTGCCAGCAGCCGGCCGGCTCAAACAGATACGCAGTATTTT	CASSRPAQTDTQYF
-	many	TRBV27	TRBJ1-2	TGTGCCAGCAGTTTATCGCGGGGCTATGGCTACACCTTC	CASSLSRGYGYTF
TRBD1	many	TRBV11-1	TRBJ1-1	TGTGCCAGCAGCGCACAGGGACAGTTGAACACTGAAGCTTTCTTT	CASSAQGQLNTEAFF
TRBD2	many	TRBV2	TRBJ2-3	TGTGCCAGCAGTGGCCGGGAGGCGTTCACAGATACGCAGTATTTT	CASSGREAFTDTQYF
TRBD1	many	TRBV29-1	TRBJ1-2	TGCAGCGTGGGGGGACAGAACTATGGCTACACCTTC	CSVGGQNYGYTF
-	many	TRBV11-2	TRBJ2-5	TGTGCCAGCAGCTTAGAGCCGGAGGAGACCCAGTACTTC	CASSLEPEETQYF
-	-	TRBV11-2	TRBJ2-3	TGTGCCAGCAGCAAAAACCGGGGCCTAGATACGCAGTATTTT	CASSKNRGLDTQYF
-	few	TRBV20-1	TRBJ1-1	TGCAGTGCTAGCTACCAAGGGGAGGCTTTCTTT	CSASYQGEAFF
TRBD1	many	TRBV10-3	TRBJ1-1	TGTGCCATCGGCGGGACAGGGGTGAGGTCTAACACTGAAGCTTTCTTT	CAIGGTGVRSNTEAFF
TRBD2	-	TRBV6-5	TRBJ2-1	TGTGCCAGCAGTTACTCGTGGGCCAGCGGGGGTCCGAATGAGCAGTTCTTC	CASSYSWASGGPNEQFF
-	many	TRBV18	TRBJ2-5	TGTGCCAGCTCACGCCGGGACTCCCGTGGGACCCAGTACTTC	CASSRRDSRGTQYF
TRBD2	-	TRBV3-1	TRBJ2-1	TGTGCCAGCTTACACATGGGTCTAGCGGGGGGTTACAATGAGCAGTTCTTC	CASLHMGLAGGYNEQFF
-	many	TRBV11-1	TRBJ2-1	TGTGCCAGCAGCGGGATACGGGACGGCAGCTCCTACAATGAGCAGTTCTTC	CASSGIRDGSSYNEQFF
TRBD1	many	TRBV2	TRBJ1-5	TGTGCCAGCAGCGGGGACAGGGTTAGCAATCAGCCCCAGCATTTT	CASSGDRVSNQPQHF
-	few	TRBV10-2	TRBJ1-2	TGCGCCAGCAGTGAATTGTTAGGACAGTCAAACTATGGCTACACCTTC	CASSELLGQSNYGYTF
-	many	TRBV6-1	TRBJ1-3	TGTGCCAGCAGTGAACGGCGGCGGAACTCTGGAAACACCATATATTTT	CASSERRRNSGNTIYF
-	many	TRBV3-2	TRBJ2-1	TGTGCCAGCAGCCAAGGTCGACTAGCGGGAGTTTCGTATGAGCAGTTCTTC	CASSQGRLAGVSYEQFF
-	many	TRBV14	TRBJ2-1	TGTGCCAGCAGCCAAGAGAACAGGGCCCTATCCTACAATGAGCAGTTCTTC	CASSQENRALSYNEQFF
TRBD2	many	TRBV27	TRBJ2-1	TGTGCCAGCAGTTTGAACACGGGGGGGTACAATGAGCAGTTCTTC	CASSLNTGGYNEQFF
-	-	TRBV2	TRBJ2-7	TGTGCCAGCAGTGAAGGGGGTTTTAGTAGCGAGCAGTACTTC	CASSEGGFSSEQYF
TRBD1	many	TRBV4-1	TRBJ1-1	TGCGCCAGCAGCCAGGACAGGGCTGGGACTGAAGCTTTCTTT	CASSQDRAGTEAFF
-	-	TRBV10-3	TRBJ2-6	TGTGCCATCGATGGGGGAGCTGGGGCCAACGTCCTGACTTTC	CAIDGGAGANVLTF
TRBD2	-	TRBV5-1	TRBJ2-7	TGCGCCAGCAGCTTGAATAGCGGGAGCATCTACGAGCAGTACTTC	CASSLNSGSIYEQYF
TRBD2	many	TRBV7-2	TRBJ2-1	TGTGCCAGCCTACTAGCGAAAACCTACAATGAGCAGTTCTTC	CASLLAKTYNEQFF
-	-	TRBV18	TRBJ1-1	TGTGCCAGCTCACCACCGGGACGGGCAAGTGAAGCTTTCTTT	CASSPPGRASEAFF
TRBD1	-	TRBV28	TRBJ2-3	TGTGCCAGCAGTTTATCTCTCCCAGGGGGCAGGCAGCCCCAGTATTTT	CASSLSLPGGRQPQYF
TRBD1	-	TRBV28	TRBJ2-7	TGTGCCAGCAGTTCGGGACAGGTCAAGGTCGAGCAGTACTTC	CASSSGQVKVEQYF
-	many	TRBV13	TRBJ1-2	TGTGCCAGCAGCTTAGCCTCGCACTACTATGGCTACACCTTC	CASSLASHYYGYTF
TRBD1	many	TRBV13	TRBJ1-1	TGTGCCAGCAACGCCGACAGGGGTTTTGAAGCTTTCTTT	CASNADRGFEAFF
TRBD2	-	TRBV9	TRBJ2-1	TGTGCCAGCAGCGTACGAAGCGGGGGGCACAATGAGCAGTTCTTC	CASSVRSGGHNEQFF
-	-	TRBV5-6	TRBJ2-1	TGTGCCAGCATGGGGGGCAGGGGTCTATCCTACAATGAGCAGTTCTTC	CASMGGRGLSYNEQFF
-	many	TRBV12-3/TRBV12-4	TRBJ2-3	TGTGCCAGCAGTTCGACTAGGAGAGTTCTCATTGATACGCAGTATTTT	CASSSTRRVLIDTQYF
-	many	TRBV2	TRBJ2-3	TGTGCCAGCAGTGAGCGGCCCCAGGGCGCCGCAGATACGCAGTATTTT	CASSERPQGAADTQYF
TRBD1	-	TRBV20-1	TRBJ1-3	TGCAGTGCTGGGGACAGGGCTACTTCTGGAAACACCATATATTTT	CSAGDRATSGNTIYF
TRBD2	-	TRBV11-2	TRBJ2-5	TGTGCCAGCAGCCCCGGCAGGTCGGGAGGGACCCAGTACTTC	CASSPGRSGGTQYF
-	many	TRBV6-1	TRBJ1-1	TGTGCCAGCAGTCAACGTTACAGCGACCGGCGGTCTGAAGCTTTCTTT	CASSQRYSDRRSEAFF